The sequence of this T cell receptor (beta chain) was determined in a study of cytomegalovirus exposure and HLA in healthy donors. Study-level background: Previous work identified 120 million or so unique TCR beta sequences from about 179 million T cells. Study-wide findings and caveats: In vitro experiments confirmed that three CMV-associated chains were specific for CMV antigens. 87-base-pair reads could not separate some V segments, including TRBV6-2 and TRBV6-3. The study found most TCR sequences rare, yet found some public TCRs in many donors.

Concerning this clone itself: The antigen is unknown.

After removal of 0 bases from V and 6 bases from J, the junction contained 9 bases not matched to a gene. The CDR3 covers 16 residues. CDR1 is SGHRS and CDR2 is YFSETQ in the germline V gene. PCR was performed using 60 Vbeta and 13 Jbeta primers. The protocol was immunoSEQ multiplex PCR, while the TCRdb copy is restricted to in-frame clones and leaves out a portion. Among about 120,000 clones listed, roughly 80% were seen once. This TCR came from a female donor in good health and CMV-seropositive. The chain has TRBV5-1 and TRBJ1-2, with 9 bases matching TRBD1. What was sequenced was PBMCs. In DNA, the CDR3 is TGCGCCAGCAGCTTGGCCTCACAGGGGGCGGTTCATGGCTACACCTTC. The encoded protein is CASSLASQGAVHGYTF.